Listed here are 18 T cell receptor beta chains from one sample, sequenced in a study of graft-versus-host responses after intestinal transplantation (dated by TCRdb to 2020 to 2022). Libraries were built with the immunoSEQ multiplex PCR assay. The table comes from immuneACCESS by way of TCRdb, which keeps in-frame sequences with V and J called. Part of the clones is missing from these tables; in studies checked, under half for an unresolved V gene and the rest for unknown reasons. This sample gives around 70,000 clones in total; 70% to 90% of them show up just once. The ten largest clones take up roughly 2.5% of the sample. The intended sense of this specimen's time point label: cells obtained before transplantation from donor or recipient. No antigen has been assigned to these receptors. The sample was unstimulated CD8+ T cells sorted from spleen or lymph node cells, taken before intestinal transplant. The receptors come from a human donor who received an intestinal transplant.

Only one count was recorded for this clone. DNA of the CDR3: TGTGCCAGCAGAGAAACAGGGGACACTGAAGCTTTCTTT. Its protein product is CASRETGDTEAFF. The chain recombines TRBV2 with TRBJ1-1; 7 bases match TRBD1. The CDR3 is 13 residues long. The ends lost 6 bases at V and 3 bases at J; junction bases unmatched: 4. Looked up from germline, CDR1 is SNHLY and CDR2 is FYNNEI.

The CDR3 nucleotides are TGTGCCAGCAGCTTACCTCCTGAAGCTTTCTTT. Encoded protein: CASSLPPEAFF. The chain couples TRBV7-9 to TRBJ1-1; D remains unclear. The ends were cut back, 2 bases at V and 6 bases at J, with 4 bases in the middle. The CDR3 runs to 11 residues. Germline-derived CDR1 and CDR2 are SEHNR and FQNEAQ (reference sequence).

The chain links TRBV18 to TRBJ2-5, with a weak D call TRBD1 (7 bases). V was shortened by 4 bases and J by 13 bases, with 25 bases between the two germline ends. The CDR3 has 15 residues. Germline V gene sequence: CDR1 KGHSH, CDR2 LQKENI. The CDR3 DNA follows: TGTGCCAGCTCACTCCAAAGGAGGGGGCAGGTCTCCCCGTACTTC. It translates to CASSLQRRGQVSPYF. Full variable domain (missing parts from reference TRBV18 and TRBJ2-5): NAGVMQNPRHLVRRRGQEARLRCSPMKGHSHVYWYRQLPEEGLKFMVYLQKENIIDESGMPKERFSAEFPKEGPSILRIQQVVRGDSAAYFCASSLQRRGQVSPYFGPGTRLLVL.

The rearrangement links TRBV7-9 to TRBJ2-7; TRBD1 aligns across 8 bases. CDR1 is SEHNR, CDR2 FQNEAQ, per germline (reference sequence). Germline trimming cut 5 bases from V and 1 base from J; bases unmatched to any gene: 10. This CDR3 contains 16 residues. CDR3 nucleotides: TGTGCCAGCAGCCCCGGACAGGGTCTTCGGTCCTACGAGCAGTACTTC. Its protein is CASSPGQGLRSYEQYF.

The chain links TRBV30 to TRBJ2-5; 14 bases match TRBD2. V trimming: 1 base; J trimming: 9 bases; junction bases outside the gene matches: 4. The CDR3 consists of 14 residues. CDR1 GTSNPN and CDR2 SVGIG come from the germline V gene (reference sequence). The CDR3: CAWSGLAGGRAQYF. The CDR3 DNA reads TGTGCCTGGAGTGGACTAGCGGGGGGGCGGGCCCAGTACTTC.

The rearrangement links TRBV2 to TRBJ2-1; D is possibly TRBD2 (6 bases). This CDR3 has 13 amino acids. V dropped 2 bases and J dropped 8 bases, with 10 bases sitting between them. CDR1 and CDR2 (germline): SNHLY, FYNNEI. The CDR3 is CASSEPREDEQFF. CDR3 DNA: TGTGCCAGCAGTGAACCCAGGGAGGATGAGCAGTTCTTC.

The CDR3 loop is CASSYMTGDHTGELFF. CDR3 sequence (DNA): TGTGCCAGCAGTTATATGACAGGGGACCACACCGGGGAGCTGTTTTTT. The V call is TRBV28, the J call TRBJ2-2; 8 bases align to TRBD1. With 4 bases clipped from V and 3 bases from J, the junction kept 7 bases outside the gene matches. CDR3 size: 16 residues. CDR1 and CDR2 from the germline V gene are MDHEN and SYDVKM.

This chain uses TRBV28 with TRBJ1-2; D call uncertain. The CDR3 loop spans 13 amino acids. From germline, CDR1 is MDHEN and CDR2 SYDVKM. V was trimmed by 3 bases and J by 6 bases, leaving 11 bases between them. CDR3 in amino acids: CASSFGLRNGYTF. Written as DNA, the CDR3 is TGTGCCAGCAGTTTCGGACTGCGAAATGGCTACACCTTC.

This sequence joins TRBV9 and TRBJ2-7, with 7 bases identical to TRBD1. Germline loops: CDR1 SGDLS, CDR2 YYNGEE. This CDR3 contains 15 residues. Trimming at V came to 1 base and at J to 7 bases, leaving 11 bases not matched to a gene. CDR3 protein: CASSVQGDGEREQYF. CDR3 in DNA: TGTGCCAGCAGCGTACAGGGGGACGGGGAGAGAGAGCAGTACTTC.

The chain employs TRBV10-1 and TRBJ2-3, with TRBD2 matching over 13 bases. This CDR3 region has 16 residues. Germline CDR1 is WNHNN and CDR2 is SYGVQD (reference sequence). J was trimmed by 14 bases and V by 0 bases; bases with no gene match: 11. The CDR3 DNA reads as TGCGCCAGCAGTGAGTCCAGGGAGACTAGCGGGGGGCTGCCGTATTTT. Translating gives CASSESRETSGGLPYF.

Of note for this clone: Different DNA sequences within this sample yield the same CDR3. As DNA, the CDR3 is TGCGCCAGCAGCCAAGTTGGAGCTAACACTGAAGCTTTCTTT. Translation: CASSQVGANTEAFF. The chain combines TRBV4-1 with TRBJ1-1; D gene ambiguous. CDR3 length: 14 residues. The V gene's germline CDR1 is MGHRA and CDR2 YSYEKL. V was cut by 1 base and J by 2 bases, with 8 bases left in between.

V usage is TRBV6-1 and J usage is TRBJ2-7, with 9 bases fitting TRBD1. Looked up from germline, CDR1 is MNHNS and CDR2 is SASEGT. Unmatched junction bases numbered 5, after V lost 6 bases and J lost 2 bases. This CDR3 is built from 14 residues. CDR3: CASSRTGAPYEQYF. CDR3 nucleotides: TGTGCCAGCAGCAGGACAGGGGCCCCCTACGAGCAGTACTTC.

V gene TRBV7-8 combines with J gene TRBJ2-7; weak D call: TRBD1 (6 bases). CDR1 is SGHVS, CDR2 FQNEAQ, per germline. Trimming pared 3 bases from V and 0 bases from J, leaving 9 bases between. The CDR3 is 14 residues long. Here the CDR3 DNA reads TGTGCCAGCAGCTTTCGAGGGGGCTCCTACGAGCAGTACTTC. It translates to CASSFRGGSYEQYF.

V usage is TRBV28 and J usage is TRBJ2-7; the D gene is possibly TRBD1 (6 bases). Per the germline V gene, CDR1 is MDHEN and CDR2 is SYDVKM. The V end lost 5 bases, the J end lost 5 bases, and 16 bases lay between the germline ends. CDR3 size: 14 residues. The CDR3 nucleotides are TGTGCCAGCAGTCTCAGCTCAGGGGTCCACGAGCAGTACTTC. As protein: CASSLSSGVHEQYF.

CDR3 sequence (DNA): TGTGCCAGCAGTTTCCGATCTACAGGGAGTCGGCCTGGTGAAAAACTGTTTTTT. Its translation: CASSFRSTGSRPGEKLFF. This chain links TRBV27 with TRBJ1-4; TRBD1 is a possible D gene (6 bases). Trimming cost V 3 bases and J 7 bases, with 24 bases left between them. CDR1 and CDR2 (germline): MNHEY, SMNVEV (reference sequence). The CDR3 extends over 18 amino acids.

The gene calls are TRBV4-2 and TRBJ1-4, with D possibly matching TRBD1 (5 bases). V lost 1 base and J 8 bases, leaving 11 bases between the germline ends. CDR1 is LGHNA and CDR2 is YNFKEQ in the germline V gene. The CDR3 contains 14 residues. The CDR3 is CASSQVGAGEKLFF. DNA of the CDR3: TGTGCCAGCAGCCAAGTCGGCGCAGGGGAAAAACTGTTTTTT.

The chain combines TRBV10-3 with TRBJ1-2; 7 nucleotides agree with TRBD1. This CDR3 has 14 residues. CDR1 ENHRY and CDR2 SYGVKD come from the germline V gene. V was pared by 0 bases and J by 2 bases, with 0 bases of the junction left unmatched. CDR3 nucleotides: TGTGCCATCAGTGAGTCGGGACAGAACTATGGCTACACCTTC. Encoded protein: CAISESGQNYGYTF.

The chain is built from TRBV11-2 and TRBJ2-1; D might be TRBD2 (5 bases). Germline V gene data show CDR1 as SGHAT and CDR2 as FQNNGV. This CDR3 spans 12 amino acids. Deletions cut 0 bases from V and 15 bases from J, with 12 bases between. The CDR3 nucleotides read TGTGCCAGCAGCTTAGAGGAGAGGCGGGCGTTCTTC. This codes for CASSLEERRAFF.